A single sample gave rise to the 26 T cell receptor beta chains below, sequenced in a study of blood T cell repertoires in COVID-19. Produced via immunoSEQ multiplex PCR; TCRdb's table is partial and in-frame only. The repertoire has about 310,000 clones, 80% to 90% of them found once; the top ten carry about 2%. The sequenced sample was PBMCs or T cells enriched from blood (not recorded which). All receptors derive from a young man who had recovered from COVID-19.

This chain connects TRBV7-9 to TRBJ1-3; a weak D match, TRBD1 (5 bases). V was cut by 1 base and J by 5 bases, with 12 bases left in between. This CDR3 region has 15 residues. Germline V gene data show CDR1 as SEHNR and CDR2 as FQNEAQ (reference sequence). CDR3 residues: CASSLGAGVRNTIYF. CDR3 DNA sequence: TGTGCCAGCAGCTTAGGCGCGGGGGTCAGAAACACCATATATTTT. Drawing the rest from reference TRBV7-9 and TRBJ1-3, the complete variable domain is DTGVSQNPRHKITKRGQNVTFRCDPISEHNRLYWYRQTLGQGPEFLTYFQNEAQLEKSRLLSDRFSAERPKGSFSTLEIQRTEQGDSAMYLCASSLGAGVRNTIYFGEGSWLTVV.

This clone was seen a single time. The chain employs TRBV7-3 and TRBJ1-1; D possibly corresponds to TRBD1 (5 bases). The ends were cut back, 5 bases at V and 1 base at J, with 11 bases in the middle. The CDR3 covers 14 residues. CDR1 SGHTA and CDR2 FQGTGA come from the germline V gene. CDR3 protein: CASSATGGNTEAFF. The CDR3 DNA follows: TGTGCCAGCAGCGCTACAGGTGGGAACACTGAAGCTTTCTTT. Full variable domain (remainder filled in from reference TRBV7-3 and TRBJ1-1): GAGVSQTPSNKVTEKGKYVELRCDPISGHTALYWYRQSLGQGPEFLIYFQGTGAADDSGLPNDRFFAVRPEGSVSTLKIQRTERGDSAVYLCASSATGGNTEAFFGQGTRLTVV.

The CDR3 DNA sequence: TGTGCCAGCAGCTTATCCTGGTCCGGGGAGACCCAGTACTTC. Translated, it gives CASSLSWSGETQYF. The chain uses TRBV11-2 and TRBJ2-5, with unresolved D. V lost 2 bases, J lost 5 bases, and 12 bases lay in between. Germline CDR1 SGHAT, CDR2 FQNNGV. The CDR3 is made up of 14 amino acids.

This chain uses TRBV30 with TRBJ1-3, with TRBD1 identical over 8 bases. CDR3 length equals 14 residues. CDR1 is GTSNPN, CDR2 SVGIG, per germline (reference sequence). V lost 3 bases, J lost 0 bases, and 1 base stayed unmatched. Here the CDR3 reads CAWSGTGSGNTIYF. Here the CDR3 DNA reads TGTGCCTGGAGCGGGACAGGCTCTGGAAACACCATATATTTT.

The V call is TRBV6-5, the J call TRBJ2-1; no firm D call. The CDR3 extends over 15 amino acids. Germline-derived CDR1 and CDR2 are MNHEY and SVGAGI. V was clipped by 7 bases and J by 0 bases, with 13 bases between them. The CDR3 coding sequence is TGTGCCAGCATTCCTACTTACAGCTCCTACAATGAGCAGTTCTTC. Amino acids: CASIPTYSSYNEQFF.

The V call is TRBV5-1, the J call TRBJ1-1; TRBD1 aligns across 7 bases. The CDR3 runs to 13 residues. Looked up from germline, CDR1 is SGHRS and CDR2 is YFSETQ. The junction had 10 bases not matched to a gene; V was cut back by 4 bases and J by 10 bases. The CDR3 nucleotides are TGCGCCAGCAGCCCAGGGACAGCCCGGGGAGCTTTCTTT. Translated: CASSPGTARGAFF.

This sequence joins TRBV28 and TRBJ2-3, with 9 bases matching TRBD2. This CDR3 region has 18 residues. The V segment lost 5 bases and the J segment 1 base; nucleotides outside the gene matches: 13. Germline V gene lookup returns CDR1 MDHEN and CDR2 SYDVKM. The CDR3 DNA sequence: TGTGCCAGCAGTCCCGCGGGGGGGGCCGTTTACGGCACAGATACGCAGTATTTT. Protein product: CASSPAGGAVYGTDTQYF. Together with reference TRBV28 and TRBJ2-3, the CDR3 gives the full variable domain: DVKVTQSSRYLVKRTGEKVFLECVQDMDHENMFWYRQDPGLGLRLIYFSYDVKMKEKGDIPEGYSVSREKKERFSLILESASTNQTSMYLCASSPAGGAVYGTDTQYFGPGTRLTVL.

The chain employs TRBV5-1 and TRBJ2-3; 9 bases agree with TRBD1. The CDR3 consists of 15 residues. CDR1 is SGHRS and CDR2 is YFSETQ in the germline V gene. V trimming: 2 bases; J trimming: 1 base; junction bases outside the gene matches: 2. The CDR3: CASSFGTGRTDTQYF. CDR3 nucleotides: TGCGCCAGCAGCTTCGGGACAGGGCGCACAGATACGCAGTATTTT.

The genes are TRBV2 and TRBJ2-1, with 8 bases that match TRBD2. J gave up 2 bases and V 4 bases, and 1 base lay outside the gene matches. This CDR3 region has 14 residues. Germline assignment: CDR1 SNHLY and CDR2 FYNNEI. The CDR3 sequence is CASSGAGAYNEQFF. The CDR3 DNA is TGTGCCAGCAGTGGAGCGGGAGCCTACAATGAGCAGTTCTTC. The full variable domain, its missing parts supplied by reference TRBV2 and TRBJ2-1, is EPEVTQTPSHQVTQMGQEVILRCVPISNHLYFYWYRQILGQKVEFLVSFYNNEISEKSEIFDDQFSVERPDGSNFTLKIRSTKLEDSAMYFCASSGAGAYNEQFFGPGTRLTVL.

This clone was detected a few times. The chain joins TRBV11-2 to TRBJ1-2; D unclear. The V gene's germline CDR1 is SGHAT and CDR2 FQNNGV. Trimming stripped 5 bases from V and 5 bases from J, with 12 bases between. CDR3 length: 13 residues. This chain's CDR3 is CASSLEPGYGYTF. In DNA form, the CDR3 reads TGTGCCAGCAGCCTGGAACCGGGATATGGCTACACCTTC.

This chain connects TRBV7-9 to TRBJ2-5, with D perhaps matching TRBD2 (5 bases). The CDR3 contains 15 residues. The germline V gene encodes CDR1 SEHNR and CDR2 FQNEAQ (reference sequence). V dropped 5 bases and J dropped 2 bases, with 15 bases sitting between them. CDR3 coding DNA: TGTGCCAGCAGCCCACGTAGAGGGTCTCAAGAGACCCAGTACTTC. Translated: CASSPRRGSQETQYF.

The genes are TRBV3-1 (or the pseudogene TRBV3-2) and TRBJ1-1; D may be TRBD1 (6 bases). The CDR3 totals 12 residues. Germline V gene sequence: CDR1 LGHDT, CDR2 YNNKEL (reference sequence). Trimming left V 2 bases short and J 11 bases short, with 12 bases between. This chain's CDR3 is CASSQQGGAAFF. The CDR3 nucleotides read TGTGCCAGCAGCCAACAAGGGGGAGCCGCTTTCTTT.

The CDR3 coding sequence is TGTGCCTGGAGTGTAGTAAGGGGGGAGACCCAGTACTTC. The encoded protein is CAWSVVRGETQYF. V is TRBV30 and J is TRBJ2-5; D may be TRBD1 (6 bases). V shed 0 bases and J shed 5 bases, with 10 bases lying between them. This CDR3 spans 13 amino acids. Germline V lookup: CDR1 GTSNPN, CDR2 SVGIG (reference sequence).

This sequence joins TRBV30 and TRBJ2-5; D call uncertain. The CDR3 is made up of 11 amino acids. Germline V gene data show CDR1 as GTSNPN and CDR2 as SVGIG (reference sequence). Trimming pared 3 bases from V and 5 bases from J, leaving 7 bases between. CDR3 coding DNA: TGTGCCTGGAGGCAACTGGAGACCCAGTACTTC. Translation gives CAWRQLETQYF. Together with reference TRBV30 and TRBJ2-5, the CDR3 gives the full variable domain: SQTIHQWPATLVQPVGSPLSLECTVEGTSNPNLYWYRQAAGRGLQLLFYSVGIGQISSEVPQNLSASRPQDRQFILSSKKLLLSDSGFYLCAWRQLETQYFGPGTRLLVL.

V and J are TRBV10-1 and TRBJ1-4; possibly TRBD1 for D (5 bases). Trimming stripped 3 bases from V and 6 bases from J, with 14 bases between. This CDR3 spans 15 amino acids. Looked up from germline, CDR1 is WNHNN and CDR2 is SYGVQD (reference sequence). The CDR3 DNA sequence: TGCGCCAGCAGTGATTCCGGGACGGGAGATGAAAAACTGTTTTTT. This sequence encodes CASSDSGTGDEKLFF.

The CDR3 here is CASSDRYGYTF. The CDR3, as DNA: TGTGCCAGCAGTGATCGCTATGGCTACACCTTC. This chain uses TRBV6-4 with TRBJ1-2; no firm D call. V dropped 3 bases and J dropped 4 bases, with 3 bases sitting between them. Germline CDR1 MRHNA, CDR2 SNTAGT. CDR3 length equals 11 residues.

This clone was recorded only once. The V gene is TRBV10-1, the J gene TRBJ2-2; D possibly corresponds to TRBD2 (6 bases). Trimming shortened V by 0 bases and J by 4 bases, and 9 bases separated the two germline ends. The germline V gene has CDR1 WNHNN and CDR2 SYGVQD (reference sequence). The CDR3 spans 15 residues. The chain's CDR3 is CASSESGGATGELFF. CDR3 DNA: TGCGCCAGCAGTGAGTCTGGAGGGGCCACCGGGGAGCTGTTTTTT.

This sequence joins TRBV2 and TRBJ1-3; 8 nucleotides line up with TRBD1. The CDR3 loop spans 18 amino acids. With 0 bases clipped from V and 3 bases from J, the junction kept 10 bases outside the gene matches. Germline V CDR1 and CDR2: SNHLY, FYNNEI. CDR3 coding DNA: TGTGCCAGCAGTGAAGCAGCGGTCGGACAGGGAGGTGGAAACACCATATATTTT. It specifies CASSEAAVGQGGGNTIYF.

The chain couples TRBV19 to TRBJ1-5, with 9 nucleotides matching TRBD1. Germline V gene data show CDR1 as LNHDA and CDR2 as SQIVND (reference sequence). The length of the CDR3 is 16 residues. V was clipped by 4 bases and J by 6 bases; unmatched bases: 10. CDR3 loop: CASSNLDRGGTQPQHF. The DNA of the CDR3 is TGTGCCAGTAGTAACCTGGACAGGGGAGGGACTCAGCCCCAGCATTTT.

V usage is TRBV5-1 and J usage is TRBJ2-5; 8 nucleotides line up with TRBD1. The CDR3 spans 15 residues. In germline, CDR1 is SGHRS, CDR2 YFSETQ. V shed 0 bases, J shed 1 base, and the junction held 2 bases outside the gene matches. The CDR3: CASSLGDRGQETQYF. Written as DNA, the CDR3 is TGCGCCAGCAGCTTGGGAGACAGGGGCCAAGAGACCCAGTACTTC. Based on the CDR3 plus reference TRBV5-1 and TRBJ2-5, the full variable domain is KAGVTQTPRYLIKTRGQQVTLSCSPISGHRSVSWYQQTPGQGLQFLFEYFSETQRNKGNFPGRFSGRQFSNSRSEMNVSTLELGDSALYLCASSLGDRGQETQYFGPGTRLLVL.

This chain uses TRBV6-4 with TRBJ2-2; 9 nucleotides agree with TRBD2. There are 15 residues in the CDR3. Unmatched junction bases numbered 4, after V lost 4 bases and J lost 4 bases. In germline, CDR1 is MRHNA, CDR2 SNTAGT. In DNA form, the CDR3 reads TGTGCCAGCAGTGGACGCGGGGGGGCCACCGGGGAGCTGTTTTTT. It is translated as CASSGRGGATGELFF.

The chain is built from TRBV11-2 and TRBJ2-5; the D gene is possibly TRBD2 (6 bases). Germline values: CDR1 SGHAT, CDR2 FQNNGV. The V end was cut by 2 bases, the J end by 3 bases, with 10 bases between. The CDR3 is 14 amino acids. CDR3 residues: CASSLFGTEETQYF. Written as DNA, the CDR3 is TGTGCCAGCAGCTTATTCGGGACTGAAGAGACCCAGTACTTC.

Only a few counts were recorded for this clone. In DNA, the CDR3 is TGTGCCACCAGCAGAAGGGGACTAGCGGGGCCGGAGACCCAGTACTTC. Its protein is CATSRRGLAGPETQYF. V usage is TRBV15 and J usage is TRBJ2-5; 13 nucleotides match TRBD2. The CDR3 runs 16 residues. Unmatched junction bases numbered 5, after V lost 2 bases and J lost 5 bases. Looked up from germline, CDR1 is LNHNV and CDR2 is YYDKDF (reference sequence).

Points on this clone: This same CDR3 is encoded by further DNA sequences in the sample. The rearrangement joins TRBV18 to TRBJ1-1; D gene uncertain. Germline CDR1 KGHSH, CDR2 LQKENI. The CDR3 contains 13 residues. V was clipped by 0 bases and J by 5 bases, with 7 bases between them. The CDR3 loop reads CASSPPAGTEAFF. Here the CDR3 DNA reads TGTGCCAGCTCACCACCTGCGGGAACTGAAGCTTTCTTT. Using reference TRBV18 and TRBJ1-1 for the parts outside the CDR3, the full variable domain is NAGVMQNPRHLVRRRGQEARLRCSPMKGHSHVYWYRQLPEEGLKFMVYLQKENIIDESGMPKERFSAEFPKEGPSILRIQQVVRGDSAAYFCASSPPAGTEAFFGQGTRLTVV.

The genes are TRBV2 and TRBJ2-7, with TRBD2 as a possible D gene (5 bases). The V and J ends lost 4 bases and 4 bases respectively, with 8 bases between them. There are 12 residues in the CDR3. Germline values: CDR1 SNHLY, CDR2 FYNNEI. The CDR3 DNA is TGTGCCAGCAGTGGTAGGGAGTACGAGCAGTACTTC. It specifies CASSGREYEQYF. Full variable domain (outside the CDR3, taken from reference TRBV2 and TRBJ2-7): EPEVTQTPSHQVTQMGQEVILRCVPISNHLYFYWYRQILGQKVEFLVSFYNNEISEKSEIFDDQFSVERPDGSNFTLKIRSTKLEDSAMYFCASSGREYEQYFGPGTRLTVT.

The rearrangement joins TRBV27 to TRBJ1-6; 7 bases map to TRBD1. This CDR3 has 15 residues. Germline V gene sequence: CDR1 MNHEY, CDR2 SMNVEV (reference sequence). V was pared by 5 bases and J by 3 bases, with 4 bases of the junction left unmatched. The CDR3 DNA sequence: TGTGCCAGCAGTAAAGGGACAGTCTATAATTCACCCCTCCACTTT. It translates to CASSKGTVYNSPLHF.